This is a list of T cell receptor beta chains from one sample in a study of T-cell reconstitution after alpha-beta-depleted transplantation in children. TCRdb called the PCR reads again in MiXCR, with one record for every CDR3 protein. Seen here are roughly 48,000 distinct CDR3 sequences, approximately 6.1% observed once, and the top ten hold more than 30%. Specimen: PBMCs, mostly from graft donor cells, collected 60 days after TCRalphabeta/CD19-depleted stem cell transplant. These receptors all stem from a female patient aged 2-9 years who had a stem cell transplant for aplastic anemia, so the T cells may come from the graft donor. Each CDR3 is given with its conserved first and last residue. Each record gives: clone size, V gene, CDR3 length, D gene, J gene, CDR3 DNA, CDR3 protein. A D gene is named only where the DNA matches it firmly. Not every row has a clone size; where given, it reads once, few, many or a size class.

many	TRBV12-3/TRBV12-4	13	.	TRBJ1-3	TGTGCCAGCAGCCCCTCAACTTTGAACACCATATATTTT	CASSPSTLNTIYF
.	TRBV27	15	.	TRBJ2-7	TGTGCCAGCAGTTTATCAGGGACGGGTGGGTACGAGCAGTACTTC	CASSLSGTGGYEQYF
many	TRBV12-3/TRBV12-4	13	.	TRBJ2-1	TGTGCCAGCAGTTTGTACAGGGACAATGAGCAGTTCTTC	CASSLYRDNEQFF
many	TRBV12-3/TRBV12-4	16	.	TRBJ2-5	TGTGCCAGCAGTTATTTTTTCGGGGGACACCAAGAGACCCAGTACTTC	CASSYFFGGHQETQYF
many	TRBV12-3/TRBV12-4	12	TRBD1	TRBJ2-5	TGTGCCAGCCAGACAGGGGTGGAGACCCAGTACTTC	CASQTGVETQYF
many	TRBV7-9	15	TRBD2	TRBJ2-1	TGTGCCAGCAGCTTTAGGGAGGGCCCCTACAATGAGCAGTTCTTC	CASSFREGPYNEQFF
many	TRBV5-1	14	.	TRBJ2-5	TGCGCCAGCAGCACAGGGACTTCGGGAGAGACCCAGTACTTC	CASSTGTSGETQYF
few	TRBV30	11	.	TRBJ2-5	TGTGCCTGGAGTGGAGGCGGGACCCAGTACTTC	CAWSGGGTQYF
many	TRBV5-1	13	.	TRBJ2-7	TGCGCCAGCAGCTCCGAGTCTGGGTTCGAGCAGTACTTC	CASSSESGFEQYF
many	TRBV5-1	13	TRBD1	TRBJ2-3	TGCGCCAGCAGCCCGGACAGGGGAGATACGCAGTATTTT	CASSPDRGDTQYF
many	TRBV20-1	14	.	TRBJ2-1	TGCAGTGCTAGAGATGGTGGCGGGGTCAATGAGCAGTTCTTC	CSARDGGGVNEQFF
.	TRBV5-1	15	.	TRBJ1-3	TGCGCCAGCAGCTTGCAGGACAGCTCTGGAAACACCATATATTTT	CASSLQDSSGNTIYF
many	TRBV20-1	12	.	TRBJ1-2	TGCAGTGCTAGGGTGGTTGGCTATGGCTACACCTTC	CSARVVGYGYTF
medium-sized	TRBV11-2	15	TRBD2	TRBJ2-1	TGTGCCAGCAGCTTATCGGGGGGTTTGTTGAATGAGCAGTTCTTC	CASSLSGGLLNEQFF
many	TRBV12-3/TRBV12-4	14	TRBD2	TRBJ2-7	TGTGCCAGCAGTTTAAGCGGGGGCCGGTACGAGCAGTACTTC	CASSLSGGRYEQYF
many	TRBV7-7	16	TRBD2	TRBJ2-5	TGTGCCGCCGGAAGGGGACTAGCCAAAACACAAGAGACCCAGTACTTC	CAAGRGLAKTQETQYF